Listed below are T cell receptor beta chains from one sample, sequenced in a study of blood T cell repertoires in COVID-19. Assay used: immunoSEQ multiplex PCR; TCRdb lists only in-frame clones, some missing. The sample has about 130,000 clones, more than 85% seen once. Input material: peripheral blood. These TCRs come from a man aged 60-69 years with COVID-19, enrolled during active disease. Both conserved end residues are part of each CDR3. A D gene is named only where the DNA matches it firmly.

V gene	D gene	J gene	CDR3 protein
TRBV12-5	TRBD2	TRBJ2-3	CARNLGLADTDTQYF
TRBV28	NA	TRBJ2-2	CASCCGTNTGELFF
TRBV27	NA	TRBJ1-2	CASGRHVSGYGYTF
TRBV28	TRBD1	TRBJ1-5	CASSLASGGSFQPQHF
TRBV10-3	TRBD1	TRBJ2-7	CAISDSGTGPYEQYF
TRBV25-1	TRBD1	TRBJ1-2	CASRRDRGGYTF
TRBV7-8	NA	TRBJ2-3	CASRDSGGSTDTQYF
TRBV7-8	TRBD1	TRBJ1-2	CASSRDSSNYGYTF
TRBV11-3	NA	TRBJ2-7	CASSFLQGYEQYF
TRBV7-9	TRBD1	TRBJ1-1	CASSLVQGGYGNTEAFF
TRBV7-8	NA	TRBJ2-1	CASSASVRLVNEQFF
TRBV12-5	TRBD2	TRBJ2-2	CASAHGGSTGELFF
TRBV30	NA	TRBJ1-2	CAWSQGTIGYTF
TRBV24-1	NA	TRBJ2-2	CATSENRVGTGELFF